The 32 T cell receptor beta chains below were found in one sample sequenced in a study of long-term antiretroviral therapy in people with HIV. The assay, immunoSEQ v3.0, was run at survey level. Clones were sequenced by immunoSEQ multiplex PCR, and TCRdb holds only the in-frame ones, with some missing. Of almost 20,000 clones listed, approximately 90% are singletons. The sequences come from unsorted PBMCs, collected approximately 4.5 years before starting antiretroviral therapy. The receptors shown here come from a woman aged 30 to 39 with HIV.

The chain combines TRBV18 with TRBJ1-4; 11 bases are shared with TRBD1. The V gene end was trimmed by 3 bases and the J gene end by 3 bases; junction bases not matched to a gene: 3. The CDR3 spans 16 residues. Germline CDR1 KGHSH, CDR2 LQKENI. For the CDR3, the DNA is TGTGCCAGCTCACCTACGGGACAGGGGGCTAATGAAAAACTGTTTTTT. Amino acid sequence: CASSPTGQGANEKLFF. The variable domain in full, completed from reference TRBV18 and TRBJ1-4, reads NAGVMQNPRHLVRRRGQEARLRCSPMKGHSHVYWYRQLPEEGLKFMVYLQKENIIDESGMPKERFSAEFPKEGPSILRIQQVVRGDSAAYFCASSPTGQGANEKLFFGSGTQLSVL.

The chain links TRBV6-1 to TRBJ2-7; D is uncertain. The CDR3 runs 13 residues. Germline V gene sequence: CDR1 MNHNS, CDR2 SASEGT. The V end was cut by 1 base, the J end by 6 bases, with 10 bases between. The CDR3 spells CASSEVRRTEQYF. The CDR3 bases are TGTGCCAGCAGTGAAGTTCGTAGGACCGAGCAGTACTTC.

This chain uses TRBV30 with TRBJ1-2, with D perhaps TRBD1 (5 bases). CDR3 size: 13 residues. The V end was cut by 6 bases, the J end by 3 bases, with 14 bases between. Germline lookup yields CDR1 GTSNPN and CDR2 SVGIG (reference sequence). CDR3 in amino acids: CACQGVRHYGYTF. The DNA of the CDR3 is TGTGCCTGCCAGGGCGTAAGACACTATGGCTACACCTTC.

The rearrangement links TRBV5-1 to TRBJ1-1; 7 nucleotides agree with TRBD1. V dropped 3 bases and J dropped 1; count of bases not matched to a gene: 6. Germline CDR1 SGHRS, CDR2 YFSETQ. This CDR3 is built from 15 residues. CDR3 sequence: CASSSYRGRNTEAFF. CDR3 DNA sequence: TGCGCCAGCAGCTCATACAGGGGTAGGAACACTGAAGCTTTCTTT.

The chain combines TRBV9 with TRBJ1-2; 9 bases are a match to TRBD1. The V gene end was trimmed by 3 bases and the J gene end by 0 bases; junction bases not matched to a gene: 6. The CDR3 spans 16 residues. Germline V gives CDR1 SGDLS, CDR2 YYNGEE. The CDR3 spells CASSAEQGAANYGYTF. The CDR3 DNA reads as TGTGCCAGCAGCGCTGAACAGGGGGCGGCTAACTATGGCTACACCTTC.

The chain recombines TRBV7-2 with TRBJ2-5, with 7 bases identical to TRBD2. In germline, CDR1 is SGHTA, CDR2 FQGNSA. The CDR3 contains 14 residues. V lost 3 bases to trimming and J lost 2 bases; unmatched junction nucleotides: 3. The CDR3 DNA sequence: TGTGCCAGCAGCTTGGGGGGGGGACAAGAGACCCAGTACTTC. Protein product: CASSLGGGQETQYF.

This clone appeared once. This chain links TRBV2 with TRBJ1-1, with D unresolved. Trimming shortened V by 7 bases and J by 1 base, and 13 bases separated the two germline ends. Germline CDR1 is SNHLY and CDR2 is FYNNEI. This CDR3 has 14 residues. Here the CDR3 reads CASTPRLTNTEAFF. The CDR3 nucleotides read TGTGCCAGCACCCCGAGACTGACGAACACTGAAGCTTTCTTT.

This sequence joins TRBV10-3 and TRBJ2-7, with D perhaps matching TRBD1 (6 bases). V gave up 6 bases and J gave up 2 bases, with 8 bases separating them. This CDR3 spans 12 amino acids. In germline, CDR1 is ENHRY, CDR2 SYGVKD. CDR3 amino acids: CAIRTGPYEQYF. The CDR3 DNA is TGTGCCATCAGGACAGGTCCCTACGAGCAGTACTTC.

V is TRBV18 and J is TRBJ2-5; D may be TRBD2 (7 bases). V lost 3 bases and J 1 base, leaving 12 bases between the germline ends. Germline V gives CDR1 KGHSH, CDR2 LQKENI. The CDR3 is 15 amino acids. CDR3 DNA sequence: TGTGCCAGCTCACCCCAGGGAGGGGGCCAAGAGACCCAGTACTTC. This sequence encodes CASSPQGGGQETQYF.

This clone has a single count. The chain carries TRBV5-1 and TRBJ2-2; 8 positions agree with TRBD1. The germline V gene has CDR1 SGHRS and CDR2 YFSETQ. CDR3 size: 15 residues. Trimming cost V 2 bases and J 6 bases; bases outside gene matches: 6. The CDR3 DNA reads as TGCGCCAGCAGCTTCGGGACAGGTGGGGCCGGGGAGCTGTTTTTT. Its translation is CASSFGTGGAGELFF.

CDR3 residues: CASGLEVGAVGYTF. CDR3 sequence (DNA): TGTGCTAGTGGTTTGGAAGTCGGGGCGGTGGGCTACACCTTC. J is TRBJ1-2 and V is TRBV12-5, with a tentative D call TRBD1 (5 bases). Germline CDR1 is LGHNT and CDR2 is FRNRAP. The CDR3 sequence is 14 residues long. The V and J ends lost 1 base and 8 bases respectively, with 14 bases between them.

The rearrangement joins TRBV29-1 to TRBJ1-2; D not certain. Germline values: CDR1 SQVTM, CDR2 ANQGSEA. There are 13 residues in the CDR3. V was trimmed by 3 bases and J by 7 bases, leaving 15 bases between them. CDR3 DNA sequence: TGCAGCGTTGAGCTGGGCCCCCGCGCTGGCTACACCTTC. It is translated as CSVELGPRAGYTF.

For the CDR3, the DNA is TGTGCCAGTAGTATCGGGGACAGCGGGGCGAACACCGGGGAGCTGTTTTTT. This sequence encodes CASSIGDSGANTGELFF. The V gene is TRBV19, the J gene TRBJ2-2; tentatively, D is TRBD1 or TRBD2 (7 bases each). Trimming took off 3 bases at V and 0 bases at J, with 14 bases between the two ends. Germline CDR1 LNHDA, CDR2 SQIVND (reference sequence). The CDR3 is made up of 17 amino acids.

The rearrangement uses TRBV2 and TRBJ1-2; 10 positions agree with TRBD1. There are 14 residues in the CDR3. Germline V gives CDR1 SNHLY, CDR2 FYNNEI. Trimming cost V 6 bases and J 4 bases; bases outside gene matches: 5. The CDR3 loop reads CASRTGGFVYGYTF. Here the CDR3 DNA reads TGTGCCAGCAGGACAGGGGGCTTCGTCTATGGCTACACCTTC.

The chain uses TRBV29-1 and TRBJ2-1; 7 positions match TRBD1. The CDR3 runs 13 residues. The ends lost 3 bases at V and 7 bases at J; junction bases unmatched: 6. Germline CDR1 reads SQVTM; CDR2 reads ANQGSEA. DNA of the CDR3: TGCAGCGTTGATCCGCCGACAGGGAATGAGCAGTTCTTC. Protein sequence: CSVDPPTGNEQFF.

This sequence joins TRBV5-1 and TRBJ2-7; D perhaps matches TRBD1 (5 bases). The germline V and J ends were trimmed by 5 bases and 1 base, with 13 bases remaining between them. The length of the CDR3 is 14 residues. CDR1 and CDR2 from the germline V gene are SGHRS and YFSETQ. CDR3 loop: CASSIDSLSYEQYF. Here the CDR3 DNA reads TGCGCCAGCAGTATCGACAGCCTATCCTACGAGCAGTACTTC.

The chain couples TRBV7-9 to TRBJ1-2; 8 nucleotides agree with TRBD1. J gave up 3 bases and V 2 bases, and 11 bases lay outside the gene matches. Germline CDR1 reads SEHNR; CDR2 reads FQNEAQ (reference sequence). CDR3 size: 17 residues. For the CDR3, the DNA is TGTGCCAGCAGCTTAAACAGGGGGGCGGTAAACTACTATGGCTACACCTTC. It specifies CASSLNRGAVNYYGYTF.

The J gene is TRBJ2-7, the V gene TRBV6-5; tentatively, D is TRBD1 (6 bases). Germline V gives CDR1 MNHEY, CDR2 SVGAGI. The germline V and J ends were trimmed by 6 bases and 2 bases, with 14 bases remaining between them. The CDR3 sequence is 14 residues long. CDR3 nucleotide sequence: TGTGCCAGCAGGCTCGACAGGAGCCCCTACGAGCAGTACTTC. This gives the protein CASRLDRSPYEQYF.

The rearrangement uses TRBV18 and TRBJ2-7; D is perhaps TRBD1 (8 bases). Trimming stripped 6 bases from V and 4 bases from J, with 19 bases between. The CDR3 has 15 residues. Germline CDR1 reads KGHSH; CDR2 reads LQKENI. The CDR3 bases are TGTGCCAGCTCTCTCCAACAGGGGGGGGAATACGAGCAGTACTTC. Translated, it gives CASSLQQGGEYEQYF.

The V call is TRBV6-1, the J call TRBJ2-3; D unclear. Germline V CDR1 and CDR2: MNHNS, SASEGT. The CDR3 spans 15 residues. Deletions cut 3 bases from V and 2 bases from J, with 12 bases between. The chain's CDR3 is CASSEAQIFTDTQYF. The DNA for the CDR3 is TGTGCCAGCAGTGAGGCCCAGATATTCACAGATACGCAGTATTTT.

The CDR3 nucleotides are TGCGCCAGCAGGGAAGCGGGGGGGTCCTACGAGCAGTACTTC. This gives the protein CASREAGGSYEQYF. V usage is TRBV10-2 and J usage is TRBJ2-7; 10 nucleotides line up with TRBD2. The CDR3 is 14 residues long. The trim removed 6 bases at V and 1 base at J, leaving 3 bases unmatched. CDR1 WSHSY and CDR2 SAAADI come from the germline V gene.

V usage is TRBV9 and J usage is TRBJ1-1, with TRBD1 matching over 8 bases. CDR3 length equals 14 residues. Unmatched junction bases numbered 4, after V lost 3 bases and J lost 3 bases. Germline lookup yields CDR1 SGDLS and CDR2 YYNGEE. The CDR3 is CASSGRGQDTEAFF. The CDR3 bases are TGTGCCAGCAGCGGCAGGGGGCAGGACACTGAAGCTTTCTTT.

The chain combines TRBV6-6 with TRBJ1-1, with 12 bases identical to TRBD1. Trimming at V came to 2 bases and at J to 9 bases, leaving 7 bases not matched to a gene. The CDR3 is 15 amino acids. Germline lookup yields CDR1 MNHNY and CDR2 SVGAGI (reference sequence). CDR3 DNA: TGTGCCAGCAGTTACATCGGGACAGGGGGCCGCAAAGCTTTCTTT. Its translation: CASSYIGTGGRKAFF.

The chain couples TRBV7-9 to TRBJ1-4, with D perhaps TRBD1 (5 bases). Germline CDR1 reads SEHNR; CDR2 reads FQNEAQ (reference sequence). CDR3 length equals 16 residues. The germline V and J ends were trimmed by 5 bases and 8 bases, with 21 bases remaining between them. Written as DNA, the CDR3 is TGTGCCAGCAGCAAAGGGGCAGGTCTAGAAAAGGAAAAACTGTTTTTT. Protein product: CASSKGAGLEKEKLFF.

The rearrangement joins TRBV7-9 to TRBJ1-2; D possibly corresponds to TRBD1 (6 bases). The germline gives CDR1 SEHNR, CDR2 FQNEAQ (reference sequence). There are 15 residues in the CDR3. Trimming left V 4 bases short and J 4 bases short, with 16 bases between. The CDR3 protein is CASSSAGAGGYGYTF. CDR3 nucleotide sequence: TGTGCCAGCAGCTCGGCAGGGGCCGGCGGCTATGGCTACACCTTC.

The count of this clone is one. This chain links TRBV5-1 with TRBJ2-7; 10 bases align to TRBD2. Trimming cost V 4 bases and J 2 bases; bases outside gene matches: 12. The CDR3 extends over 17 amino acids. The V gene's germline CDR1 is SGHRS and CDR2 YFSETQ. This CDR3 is CASSRDSIAGGTYEQYF. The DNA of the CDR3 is TGCGCCAGCAGCCGGGACTCTATAGCGGGGGGAACCTACGAGCAGTACTTC.

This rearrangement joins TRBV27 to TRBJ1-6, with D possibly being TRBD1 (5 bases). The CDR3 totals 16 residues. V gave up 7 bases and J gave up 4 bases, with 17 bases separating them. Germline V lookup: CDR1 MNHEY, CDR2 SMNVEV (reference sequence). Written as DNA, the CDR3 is TGTGCCAGCAAACCCTCGACAGAAAATTATAATTCACCCCTCCACTTT. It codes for CASKPSTENYNSPLHF.

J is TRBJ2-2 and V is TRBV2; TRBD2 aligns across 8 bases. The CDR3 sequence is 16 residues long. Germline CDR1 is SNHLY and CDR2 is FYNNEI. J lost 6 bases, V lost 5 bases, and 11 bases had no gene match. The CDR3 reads CASSTGGGRRSGELFF. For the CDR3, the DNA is TGTGCCAGCAGTACCGGGGGGGGACGAAGATCCGGGGAGCTGTTTTTT.

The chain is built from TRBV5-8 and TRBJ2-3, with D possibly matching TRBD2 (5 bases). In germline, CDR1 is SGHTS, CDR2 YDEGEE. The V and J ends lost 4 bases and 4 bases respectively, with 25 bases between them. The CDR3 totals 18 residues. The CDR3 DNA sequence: TGTGCCAGCAGCGCCGGAACCCTAGCACCCTCGACTGCAGATACGCAGTATTTT. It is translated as CASSAGTLAPSTADTQYF.

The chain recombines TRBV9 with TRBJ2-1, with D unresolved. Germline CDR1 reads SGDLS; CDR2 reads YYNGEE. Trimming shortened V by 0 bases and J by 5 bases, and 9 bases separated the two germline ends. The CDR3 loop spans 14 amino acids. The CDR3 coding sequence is TGTGCCAGCAGCGTAGCTGGCCTGAACAATGAGCAGTTCTTC. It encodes CASSVAGLNNEQFF.

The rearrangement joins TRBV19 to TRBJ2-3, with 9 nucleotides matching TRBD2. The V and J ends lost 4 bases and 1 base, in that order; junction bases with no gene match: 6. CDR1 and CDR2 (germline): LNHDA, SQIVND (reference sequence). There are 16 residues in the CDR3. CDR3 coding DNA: TGTGCCAGTAGTAGACTAGCGGTAATGGGCACAGATACGCAGTATTTT. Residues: CASSRLAVMGTDTQYF.

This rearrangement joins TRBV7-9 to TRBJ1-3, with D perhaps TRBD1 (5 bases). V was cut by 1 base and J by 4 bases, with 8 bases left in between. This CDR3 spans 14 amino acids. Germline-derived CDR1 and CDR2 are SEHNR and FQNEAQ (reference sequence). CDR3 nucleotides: TGTGCCAGCAGCTTAGGACAGCAAGGAAACACCATATATTTT. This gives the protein CASSLGQQGNTIYF.